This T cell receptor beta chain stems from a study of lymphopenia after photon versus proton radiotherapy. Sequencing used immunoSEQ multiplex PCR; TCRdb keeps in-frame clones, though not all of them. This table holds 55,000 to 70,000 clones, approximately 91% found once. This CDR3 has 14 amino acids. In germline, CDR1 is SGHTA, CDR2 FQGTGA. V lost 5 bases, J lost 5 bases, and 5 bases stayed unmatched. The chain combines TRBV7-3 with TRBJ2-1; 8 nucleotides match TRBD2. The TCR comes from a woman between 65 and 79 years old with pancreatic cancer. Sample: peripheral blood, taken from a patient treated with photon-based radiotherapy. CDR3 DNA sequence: TGTGCCAGCAGCCCCGGACTAGCCAACAATGAGCAGTTCTTC. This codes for CASSPGLANNEQFF.